This T cell receptor beta chain came from a study of shared clonotypes between healthy human individuals. The assay was immunoSEQ multiplex PCR, and TCRdb's table has in-frame clones only and misses some. The sample has millions of clones; 90% to 95% are singletons. Naive CD8 isolation took CD45RO-negative cells positively selected for CCR7 and excluded terminally differentiated effector memory CD45RA+ cells. Germline lookup yields CDR1 SQVTM and CDR2 ANQGSEA. CDR3 length equals 17 residues. The V gene lost 3 bases and the J gene lost 4 bases, with 22 bases spanning the gap. Sequenced sample: naive CD8+ T cells from PBMCs. This receptor was obtained from a young man in good health. Some clones in this sample may be carry-over from other donors' samples. The chain has TRBV29-1 and TRBJ2-1; TRBD2 might be the D (6 bases). DNA of the CDR3: TGCAGCGTTGATGGGGTTTTGGGGAGGCCCGGGTACAATGAGCAGTTCTTC. Amino acids: CSVDGVLGRPGYNEQFF.